A single sample gave rise to the 3 T cell receptor beta chains below, sequenced in a study of HIV-infected patients and healthy controls. Each CDR3 protein gets one entry after TCRdb re-called the 5' RACE reads with MiXCR. The sample records around 64,000 distinct CDR3 sequences, about 16% being singletons. Sequenced material: CD4+ T cells from blood. These receptors came from a human donor in good health.

The chain joins TRBV6-2 or TRBV6-3 to TRBJ1-4; 10 nucleotides agree with TRBD1. The CDR3 extends over 16 amino acids. CDR1 and CDR2 from the germline V gene are MNHEY and SVGEGT. J was trimmed by 8 bases and V by 7 bases; bases with no gene match: 13. The CDR3 DNA is TGTGCCAGCACCCAAGCTGCCGGGACAGGGGCCGAAAAACTGTTTTTT. Amino acid sequence: CASTQAAGTGAEKLFF.

This clonotype was detected only once. J is TRBJ1-1 and V is TRBV27, with a tentative D call TRBD1 (6 bases). This CDR3 has 15 amino acids. Germline assignment: CDR1 MNHEY and CDR2 SMNVEV (reference sequence). Trimming pared 4 bases from V and 1 base from J, leaving 13 bases between. The CDR3, as DNA: TGTGCCAGCAGTTCCCCGGGCAGGGGGAACACTGAAGCTTTCTTT. This translates into CASSSPGRGNTEAFF.

The CDR3 loop is CASSYPKTGHYGYTF. CDR3 nucleotide sequence: TGTGCCAGCAGTTACCCTAAGACAGGGCACTATGGCTACACCTTC. The V gene is TRBV6-2 or TRBV6-3, the J gene TRBJ1-2, with 7 bases that match TRBD1. Losses at the gene ends were 2 bases for V and 3 bases for J; bases not matched to a gene: 6. CDR1 and CDR2 (germline): MNHEY, SVGEGT. The CDR3 covers 15 residues.